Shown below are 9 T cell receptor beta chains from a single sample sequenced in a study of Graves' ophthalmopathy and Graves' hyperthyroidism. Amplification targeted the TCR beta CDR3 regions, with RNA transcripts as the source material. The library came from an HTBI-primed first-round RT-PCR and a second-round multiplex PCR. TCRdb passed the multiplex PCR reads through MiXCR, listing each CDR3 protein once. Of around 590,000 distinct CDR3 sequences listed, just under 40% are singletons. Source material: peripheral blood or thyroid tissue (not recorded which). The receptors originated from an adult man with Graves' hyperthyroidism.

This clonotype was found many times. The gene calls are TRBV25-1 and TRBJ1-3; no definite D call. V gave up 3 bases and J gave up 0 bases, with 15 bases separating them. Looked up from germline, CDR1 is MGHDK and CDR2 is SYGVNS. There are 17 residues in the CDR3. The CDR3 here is CASSDSFRGDSGNTIYF. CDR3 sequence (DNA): TGTGCCAGCAGTGATTCGTTCCGCGGGGACTCTGGAAACACCATATATTTT.

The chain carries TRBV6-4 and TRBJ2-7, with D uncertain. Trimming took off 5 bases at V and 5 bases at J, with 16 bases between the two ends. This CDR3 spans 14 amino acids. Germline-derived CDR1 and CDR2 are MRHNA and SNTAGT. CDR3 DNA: TGTGCCAGCAGTTCCCCTAGGTTCCCCCACGAGCAGTACTTC. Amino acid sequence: CASSSPRFPHEQYF.

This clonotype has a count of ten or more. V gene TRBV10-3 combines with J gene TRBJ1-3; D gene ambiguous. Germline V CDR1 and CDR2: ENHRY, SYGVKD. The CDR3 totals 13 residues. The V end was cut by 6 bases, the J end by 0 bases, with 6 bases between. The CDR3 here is CAIRSGSGNTIYF. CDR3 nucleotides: TGTGCCATCAGGAGCGGCTCTGGAAACACCATATATTTT.

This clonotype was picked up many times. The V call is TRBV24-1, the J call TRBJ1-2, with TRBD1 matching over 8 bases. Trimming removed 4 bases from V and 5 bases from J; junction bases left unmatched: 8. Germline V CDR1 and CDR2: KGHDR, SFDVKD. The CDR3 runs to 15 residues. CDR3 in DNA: TGTGCCACCAGTGACCGGGGACAGGACTCTTATGGCTACACCTTC. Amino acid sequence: CATSDRGQDSYGYTF.

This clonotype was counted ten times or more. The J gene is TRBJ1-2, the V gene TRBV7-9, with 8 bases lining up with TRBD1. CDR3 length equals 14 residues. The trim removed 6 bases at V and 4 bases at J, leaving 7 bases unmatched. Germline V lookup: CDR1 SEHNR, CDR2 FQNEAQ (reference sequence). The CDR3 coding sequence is TGTGCCAGCAGTTTTAGAGACAGGGGCTATGGCTACACCTTC. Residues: CASSFRDRGYGYTF.

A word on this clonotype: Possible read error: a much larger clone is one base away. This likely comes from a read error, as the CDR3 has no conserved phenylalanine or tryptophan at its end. This CDR3 reads CAISLDIPSYEQYS. The DNA for the CDR3 is TGTGCCATCAGTCTGGACATACCCTCCTACGAGCAGTACTCC. This sequence joins TRBV10-3 and TRBJ2-7, with a possible D match to TRBD1 (5 bases). The length of the CDR3 is 14 residues. V dropped 5 bases and J dropped 0 bases, with 11 bases sitting between them. Germline V CDR1 and CDR2: ENHRY, SYGVKD.

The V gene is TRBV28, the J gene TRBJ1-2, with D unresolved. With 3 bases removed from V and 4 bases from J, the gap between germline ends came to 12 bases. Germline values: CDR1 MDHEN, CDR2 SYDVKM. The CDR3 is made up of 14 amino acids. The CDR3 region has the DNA TGTGCCAGCAGTTTGGCCCAGCTCGTCTATGGCTACACCTTC. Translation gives CASSLAQLVYGYTF.

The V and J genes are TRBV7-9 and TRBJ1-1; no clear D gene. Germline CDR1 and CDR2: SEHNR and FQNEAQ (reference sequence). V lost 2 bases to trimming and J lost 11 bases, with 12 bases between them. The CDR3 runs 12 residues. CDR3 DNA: TGTGCCAGCAGCTTAAAAGGAGTGAGCGCTTTCTTT. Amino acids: CASSLKGVSAFF.

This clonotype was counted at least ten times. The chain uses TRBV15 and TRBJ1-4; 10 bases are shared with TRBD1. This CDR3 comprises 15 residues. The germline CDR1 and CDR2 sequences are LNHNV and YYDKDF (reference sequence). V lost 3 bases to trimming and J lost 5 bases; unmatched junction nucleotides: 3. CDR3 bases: TGTGCCACCAGCAGCCCGGGACAGGGGAATGAAAAACTGTTTTTT. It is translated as CATSSPGQGNEKLFF.